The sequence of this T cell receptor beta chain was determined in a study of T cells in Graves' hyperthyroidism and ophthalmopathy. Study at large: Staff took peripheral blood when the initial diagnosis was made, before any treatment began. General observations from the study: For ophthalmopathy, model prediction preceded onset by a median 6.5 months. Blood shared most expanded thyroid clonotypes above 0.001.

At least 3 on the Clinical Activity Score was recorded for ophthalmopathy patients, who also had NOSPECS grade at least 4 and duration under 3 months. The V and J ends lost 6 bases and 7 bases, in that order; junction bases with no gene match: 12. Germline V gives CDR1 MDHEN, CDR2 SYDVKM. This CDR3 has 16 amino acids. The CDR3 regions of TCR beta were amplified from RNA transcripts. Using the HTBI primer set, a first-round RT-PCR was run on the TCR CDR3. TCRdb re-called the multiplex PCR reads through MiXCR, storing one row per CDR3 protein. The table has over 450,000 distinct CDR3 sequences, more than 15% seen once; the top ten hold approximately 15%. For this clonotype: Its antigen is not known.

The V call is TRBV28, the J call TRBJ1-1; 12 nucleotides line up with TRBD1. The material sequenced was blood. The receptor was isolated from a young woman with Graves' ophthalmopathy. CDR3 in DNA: TGTGCCAGCAGGGCCCCTTTGGGACAGGGGGCGAGTGAAGCTTTCTTT. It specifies CASRAPLGQGASEAFF.